The T cell receptor beta chain under discussion was sequenced for a study of blood T cell repertoires in COVID-19. Some clones are missing from TCRdb's copy, which holds only in-frame ones; the method was immunoSEQ multiplex PCR. The sample holds 100,000 to 150,000 clones, 60% to 80% seen once. The clonotype was recovered from a human donor in a cohort sampled during active COVID-19. Sequenced: peripheral blood.

The CDR3 DNA reads TGTGCCAGCAGCTTACAAGTAGATTATGGCTACACCTTC. Translating gives CASSLQVDYGYTF. The gene calls are TRBV7-2 and TRBJ1-2; no clear D. CDR1 and CDR2 from the germline V gene are SGHTA and FQGNSA. V lost 2 bases and J lost 5, with 9 bases in between. The CDR3 runs 13 residues.